Listed here are 13 T cell receptor beta chains from one sample, sequenced in a study of cytomegalovirus exposure and HLA in healthy donors. The PCR employed 60 Vbeta primers together with 13 Jbeta primers. Assay: immunoSEQ multiplex PCR; the TCRdb copy retains only in-frame clones and omits some. The table shows 190,000 or so clones, with over 80% occurring only once. The sequenced sample was PBMCs. These receptor sequences come from a man in his fifties in good health and CMV-seronegative.

The chain carries TRBV30 and TRBJ2-1; tentative D call: TRBD2 (6 bases). Germline loops: CDR1 GTSNPN, CDR2 SVGIG (reference sequence). Trimming left V 7 bases short and J 3 bases short, with 13 bases between. This CDR3 contains 13 residues. CDR3: CALTRGIYNEQFF. For the CDR3, the DNA is TGTGCCTTGACTAGGGGAATCTACAATGAGCAGTTCTTC.

The chain is built from TRBV25-1 and TRBJ2-3; 7 bases are a match to TRBD1. There are 15 residues in the CDR3. CDR1 MGHDK and CDR2 SYGVNS come from the germline V gene. The junction had 8 bases not matched to a gene; V was cut back by 6 bases and J by 2 bases. The CDR3 sequence is CASSTTGSVTDTQYF. For the CDR3, the DNA is TGTGCCAGCAGCACGACAGGGTCAGTCACAGATACGCAGTATTTT.

The chain carries TRBV4-1 and TRBJ1-4; tentative D call: TRBD1 (6 bases). CDR3 length: 15 amino acids. The V end was cut by 1 base, the J end by 11 bases, with 17 bases between. Germline CDR1 reads MGHRA; CDR2 reads YSYEKL. The CDR3 nucleotides read TGCGCCAGCAGCCAAGTAGGCGGGGGCGAACGGAAACTGTTTTTT. Its translation is CASSQVGGGERKLFF.

This clone was seen a few times. The genes are TRBV7-9 and TRBJ1-1; TRBD1 matches at 7 bases. This CDR3 is 14 amino acids long. Germline assignment: CDR1 SEHNR and CDR2 FQNEAQ (reference sequence). After removal of 2 bases from V and 2 bases from J, the junction contained 2 bases not matched to a gene. The CDR3: CASSLKGANTEAFF. The DNA for the CDR3 is TGTGCCAGCAGCTTAAAGGGGGCCAACACTGAAGCTTTCTTT.

J is TRBJ2-3 and V is TRBV20-1; D call uncertain. Per the germline V gene, CDR1 is DFQATT and CDR2 is SNEGSKA (reference sequence). Trimming left V 4 bases short and J 2 bases short, with 4 bases between. CDR3 length: 11 residues. The CDR3 loop is CSAIYTDTQYF. The CDR3 coding sequence is TGCAGTGCTATATACACAGATACGCAGTATTTT.

V gene TRBV11-3 combines with J gene TRBJ2-7, with unresolved D. V was pared by 1 base and J by 5 bases, with 18 bases between. CDR3 length equals 16 residues. In germline, CDR1 is SGHNT, CDR2 YENEEA. Here the CDR3 DNA reads TGTGCCAGCAGCTTAGTGCGGTTAGGTAGGTTCGACGAGCAGTACTTC. Translated: CASSLVRLGRFDEQYF.

The chain carries TRBV7-3 and TRBJ1-2; 7 bases match TRBD1. Per germline, CDR1 SGHTA and CDR2 FQGTGA. The CDR3 covers 15 residues. V lost 4 bases and J lost 9; bases outside the gene matches: 14. CDR3 in DNA: TGTGCCAGCAGCTCGACCGGACAGGCCTGGGAGAGCTACACCTTC. Amino acids: CASSSTGQAWESYTF.

V is TRBV6-1 and J is TRBJ2-7; 12 bases line up with TRBD1. Germline CDR1 reads MNHNS; CDR2 reads SASEGT. J lost 3 bases, V lost 7 bases, and 4 bases had no gene match. This CDR3 is built from 14 residues. The CDR3 bases are TGTGCCAGCATCGGGACAGGGGGCAACTACGAGCAGTACTTC. It is translated as CASIGTGGNYEQYF.

The CDR3 region has the DNA TGTGCCAGCAGCGTAGGGGTAAGCGGGGGGGCTACGCAGTATTTT. As protein: CASSVGVSGGATQYF. This sequence joins TRBV9 and TRBJ2-3; 10 bases fit TRBD2. With V trimmed by 0 bases and J by 8 bases, 6 bases remained unmatched. Germline V CDR1 and CDR2: SGDLS, YYNGEE. The CDR3 extends over 15 amino acids.

The chain employs TRBV6-1 and TRBJ1-2; no clear D. The germline CDR1 and CDR2 sequences are MNHNS and SASEGT. The V gene lost 0 bases and the J gene lost 8 bases, with 7 bases spanning the gap. CDR3 length equals 12 residues. As DNA, the CDR3 is TGTGCCAGCAGTGAAGCTGTGGGCGGCTACACCTTC. The encoded protein is CASSEAVGGYTF.

CDR3 DNA: TGCGCCAGCAGCTTGATTCCAGGGTCCCTCGAGCAGTACTTC. The encoded protein is CASSLIPGSLEQYF. The genes are TRBV5-1 and TRBJ2-7; a possible D gene is TRBD1 (5 bases). The CDR3 extends over 14 amino acids. Between the trimmed V and J ends, which lost 1 base and 6 bases, there was a span of 14 bases. Germline CDR1 reads SGHRS; CDR2 reads YFSETQ.

This clone was observed once. The CDR3 DNA reads TGCGCCAGCAGCCAAGATTGGCCCGGGGGGTACACTGAAGCTTTCTTT. Protein sequence: CASSQDWPGGYTEAFF. The rearrangement joins TRBV4-1 to TRBJ1-1; tentative D call: TRBD1 (5 bases). Germline V gene data show CDR1 as MGHRA and CDR2 as YSYEKL. The V end was cut by 0 bases, the J end by 3 bases, with 14 bases between. This CDR3 region has 16 residues.

This chain links TRBV4-3 with TRBJ2-3; tentatively, D is TRBD2 (9 bases). Between the trimmed V and J ends, which lost 4 bases and 1 base, there was a span of 15 bases. The CDR3 loop spans 16 amino acids. Looked up from germline, CDR1 is LGHNA and CDR2 is YSLEER. The CDR3 DNA reads as TGCGCCAGCAGCCCTCTAGCGGGACAGGGCACAGATACGCAGTATTTT. Translation: CASSPLAGQGTDTQYF.